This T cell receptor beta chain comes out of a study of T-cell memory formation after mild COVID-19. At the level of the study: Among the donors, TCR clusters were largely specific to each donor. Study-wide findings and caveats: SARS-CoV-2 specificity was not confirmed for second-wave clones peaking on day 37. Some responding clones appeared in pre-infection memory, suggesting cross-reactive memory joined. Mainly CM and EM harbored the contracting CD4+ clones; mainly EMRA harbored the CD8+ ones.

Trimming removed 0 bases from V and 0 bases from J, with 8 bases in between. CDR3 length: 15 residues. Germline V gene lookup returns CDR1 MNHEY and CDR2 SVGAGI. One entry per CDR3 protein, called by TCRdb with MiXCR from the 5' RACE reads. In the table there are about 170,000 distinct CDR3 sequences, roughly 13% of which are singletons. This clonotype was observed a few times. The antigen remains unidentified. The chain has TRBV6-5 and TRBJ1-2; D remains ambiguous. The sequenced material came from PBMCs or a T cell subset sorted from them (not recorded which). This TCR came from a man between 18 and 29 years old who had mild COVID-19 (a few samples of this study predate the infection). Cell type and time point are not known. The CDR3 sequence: CASSYSGNPNYGYTF. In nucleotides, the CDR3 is TGTGCCAGCAGTTACTCAGGAAACCCTAACTATGGCTACACCTTC.